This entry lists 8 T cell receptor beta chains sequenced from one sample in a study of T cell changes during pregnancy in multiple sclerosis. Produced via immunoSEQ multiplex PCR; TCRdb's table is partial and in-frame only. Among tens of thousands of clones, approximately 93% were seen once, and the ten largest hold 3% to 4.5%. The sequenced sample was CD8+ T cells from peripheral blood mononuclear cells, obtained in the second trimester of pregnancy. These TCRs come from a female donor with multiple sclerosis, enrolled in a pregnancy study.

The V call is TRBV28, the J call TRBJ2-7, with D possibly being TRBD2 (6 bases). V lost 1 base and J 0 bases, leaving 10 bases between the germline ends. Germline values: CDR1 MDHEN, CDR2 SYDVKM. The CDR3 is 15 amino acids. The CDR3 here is CASSLSSASSYEQYF. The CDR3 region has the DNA TGTGCCAGCAGTTTATCTAGCGCGAGCTCCTACGAGCAGTACTTC.

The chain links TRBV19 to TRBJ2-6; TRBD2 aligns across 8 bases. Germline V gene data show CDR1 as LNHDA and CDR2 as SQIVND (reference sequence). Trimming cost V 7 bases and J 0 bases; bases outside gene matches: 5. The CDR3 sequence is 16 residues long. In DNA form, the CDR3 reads TGTGCCAGTACAGCGGGGGAAGTCTCTGGGGCCAACGTCCTGACTTTC. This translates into CASTAGEVSGANVLTF.

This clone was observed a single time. CDR3 sequence reads: CACGGAMNTEAFF. In DNA, the CDR3 is TGTGCCTGCGGAGGGGCTATGAACACTGAAGCTTTCTTT. The V call is TRBV7-9, the J call TRBJ1-1, with D possibly being TRBD1 (5 bases). Per germline, CDR1 SEHNR and CDR2 FQNEAQ (reference sequence). The CDR3 covers 13 residues. V was shortened by 11 bases and J by 0 bases, with 13 bases between the two germline ends.

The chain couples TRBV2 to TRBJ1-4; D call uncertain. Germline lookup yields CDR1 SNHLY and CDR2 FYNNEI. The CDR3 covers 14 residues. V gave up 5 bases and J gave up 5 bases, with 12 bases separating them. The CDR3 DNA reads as TGTGCCAGCAGTCGGGTCGGTGGAAATGAAAAACTGTTTTTT. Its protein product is CASSRVGGNEKLFF.

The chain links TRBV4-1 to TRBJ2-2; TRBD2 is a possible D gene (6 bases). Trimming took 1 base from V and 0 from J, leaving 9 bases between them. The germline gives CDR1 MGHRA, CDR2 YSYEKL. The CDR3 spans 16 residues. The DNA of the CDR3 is TGCGCCAGCAGCCAAGTTCCGGGAGCGAACACCGGGGAGCTGTTTTTT. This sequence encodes CASSQVPGANTGELFF.

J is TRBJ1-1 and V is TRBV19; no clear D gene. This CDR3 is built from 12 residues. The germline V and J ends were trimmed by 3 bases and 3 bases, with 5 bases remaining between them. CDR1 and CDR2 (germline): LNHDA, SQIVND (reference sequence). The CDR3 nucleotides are TGTGCCAGTAGTATGAGGTACACTGAAGCTTTCTTT. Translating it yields CASSMRYTEAFF.

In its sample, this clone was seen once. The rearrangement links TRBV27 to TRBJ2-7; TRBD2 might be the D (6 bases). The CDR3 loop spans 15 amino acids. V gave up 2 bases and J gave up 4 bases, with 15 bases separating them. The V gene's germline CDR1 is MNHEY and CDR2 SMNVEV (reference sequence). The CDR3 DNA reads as TGTGCCAGCAGTTTAAGTCGCGGGGCTTCGTACGAGCAGTACTTC. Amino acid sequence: CASSLSRGASYEQYF.

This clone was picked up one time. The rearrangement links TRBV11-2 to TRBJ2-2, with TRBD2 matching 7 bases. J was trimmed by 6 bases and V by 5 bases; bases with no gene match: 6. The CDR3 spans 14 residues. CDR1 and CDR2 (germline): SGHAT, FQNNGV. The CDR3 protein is CASSALAVAGELFF. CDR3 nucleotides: TGTGCCAGCAGCGCCCTAGCGGTTGCCGGGGAGCTGTTTTTT.